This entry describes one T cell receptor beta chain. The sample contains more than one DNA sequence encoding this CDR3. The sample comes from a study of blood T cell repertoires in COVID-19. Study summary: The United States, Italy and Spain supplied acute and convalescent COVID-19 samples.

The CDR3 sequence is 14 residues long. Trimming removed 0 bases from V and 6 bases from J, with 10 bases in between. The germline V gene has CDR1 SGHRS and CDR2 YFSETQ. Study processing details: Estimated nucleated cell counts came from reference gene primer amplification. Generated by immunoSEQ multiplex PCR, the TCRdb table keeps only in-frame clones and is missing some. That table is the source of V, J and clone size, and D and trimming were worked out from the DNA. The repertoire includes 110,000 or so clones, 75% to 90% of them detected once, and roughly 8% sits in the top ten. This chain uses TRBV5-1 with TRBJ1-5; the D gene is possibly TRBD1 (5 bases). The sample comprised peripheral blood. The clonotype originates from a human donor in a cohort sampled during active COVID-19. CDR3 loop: CASSLGQGGQPQHF. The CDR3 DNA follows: TGCGCCAGCAGCTTGGGCCAGGGCGGTCAGCCCCAGCATTTT.